This T cell receptor beta chain came from a study of blood T cell repertoires in COVID-19. The wider study: Acute-phase and convalescent COVID-19 samples originated in the United States, Italy and Spain.

Deletions cut 0 bases from V and 1 base from J, with 5 bases between. CDR1 SGHNT and CDR2 YYREEE come from the germline V gene (reference sequence). The CDR3 runs 13 residues. Authors' data handling: Amplification from reference gene primers served as the basis for estimated nucleated cell counts. Profiled with immunoSEQ multiplex PCR; TCRdb holds only in-frame clones, not every one. V, J and clone size derive from that table, while D and trimming were established from the DNA sequence. The sample carries some 200,000 clones, around 85% recorded once. Sequenced input: peripheral blood. The receptor's source is a woman aged 70 to 79 with acute or convalescent COVID-19. V usage is TRBV5-4 and J usage is TRBJ2-7, with no clear D. For the CDR3, the DNA is TGTGCCAGCAGCTTGGTCCCGTCCTACGAGCAGTACTTC. Translating it yields CASSLVPSYEQYF.